This passage covers 2 T cell receptor beta chains from one sample sequenced in a study of cytomegalovirus exposure and HLA in healthy donors. It was with 60 Vbeta and 13 Jbeta primers that the PCR ran. Clones were read by immunoSEQ multiplex PCR, and TCRdb kept only the in-frame ones, dropping some. The sample yields 150,000 or so clones, about 70% seen once. The source material was PBMCs. These receptors came from a woman aged 55-75 years in good health and CMV-seropositive.

The chain couples TRBV4-1 to TRBJ2-2; D might be TRBD2 (5 bases). V gave up 1 base and J gave up 0 bases, with 6 bases separating them. The CDR3 runs to 15 residues. Per germline, CDR1 MGHRA and CDR2 YSYEKL. In DNA form, the CDR3 reads TGCGCCAGCAGCCAAGCGGGGACGAACACCGGGGAGCTGTTTTTT. Translated: CASSQAGTNTGELFF.

The rearrangement joins TRBV18 to TRBJ1-5; TRBD1 might be the D (5 bases). Trimming left V 2 bases short and J 4 bases short, with 12 bases between. Germline CDR1 is KGHSH and CDR2 is LQKENI. The CDR3 totals 15 residues. The DNA for the CDR3 is TGTGCCAGCTCACCATTGGGGGGTTTTAATCAGCCCCAGCATTTT. Encoded protein: CASSPLGGFNQPQHF.